The text below deals with one T cell receptor (beta chain). Antigen specificity is unknown. This entry comes from a study of cytomegalovirus exposure and HLA in healthy donors. Trimming took off 5 bases at V and 7 bases at J, with 15 bases between the two ends. The CDR3 is 15 residues long. Per germline, CDR1 SGHTA and CDR2 FQGNSA. The method was immunoSEQ multiplex PCR; TCRdb's version includes in-frame clones alone and lacks a portion of them. The table includes 50,000 to 80,000 clones, approximately 90% detected once. General observations from the study: There were some public TCRs occurring in many donors, but most TCR sequences were rare. A few CMV-associated chains proved CMV antigen-specific in vitro.

This sequence originates from a woman aged 18-35 years in good health and CMV-seronegative. The material sequenced was PBMCs. V gene TRBV7-2 combines with J gene TRBJ1-6; D is possibly TRBD1 (6 bases). The CDR3 region is CASSPFGGPNSPLHF. CDR3 DNA sequence: TGTGCCAGCAGCCCCTTCGGGGGGCCCAATTCACCCCTCCACTTT.